This T cell receptor beta chain came from a study of blood T cell repertoires in COVID-19. Study-wide context: PBMCs, B-cell-depleted T cells, or T cells provided the cDNA or gDNA that made up the material.

Clones were sequenced by immunoSEQ multiplex PCR, and TCRdb holds only the in-frame ones, with some missing. The sample has about 160,000 clones; approximately 88% are singletons. The receptor was derived from a man between 60 and 70 years old with acute or convalescent COVID-19. Sequencing was performed on peripheral blood.

CDR3 sequence: CASSSNRDGYTF. CDR3 in DNA: TGTGCCAGCAGCTCCAACAGGGACGGCTACACCTTC. The chain carries TRBV6-5 and TRBJ1-2; D possibly corresponds to TRBD1 (6 bases). With 6 bases removed from V and 8 bases from J, the gap between germline ends came to 13 bases. The CDR3 has 12 amino acids. The V gene's germline CDR1 is MNHEY and CDR2 SVGAGI.